This TCR beta chain was obtained from a study of blood T cell repertoires in COVID-19. About the study: From the United States, Italy and Spain came samples of acute and convalescent COVID-19. In each case, the material was cDNA or gDNA derived from T cells, B-cell-depleted T cells, or PBMCs.

In the authors' methods: Estimation of nucleated cell counts relied on the amplification of reference gene primers. Profiled with immunoSEQ multiplex PCR; TCRdb holds only in-frame clones, not every one. D and trimming were read from the DNA, whereas the V and J calls and clone size are those reported in that table. The data show about 130,000 clones, 75% to 90% seen once. V lost 5 bases to trimming and J lost 6 bases, with 8 bases between them. The CDR3 has 13 residues. Germline CDR1 and CDR2: SGHTA and FQGNSA. The sample consisted of peripheral blood. The TCR sequence derives from a man in his fifties with active COVID-19. The J gene is TRBJ1-6, the V gene TRBV7-2; D is undetermined. The CDR3, as DNA: TGTGCCAGCAGCGTTAAAATTAATTCACCCCTCCACTTT. It encodes CASSVKINSPLHF.